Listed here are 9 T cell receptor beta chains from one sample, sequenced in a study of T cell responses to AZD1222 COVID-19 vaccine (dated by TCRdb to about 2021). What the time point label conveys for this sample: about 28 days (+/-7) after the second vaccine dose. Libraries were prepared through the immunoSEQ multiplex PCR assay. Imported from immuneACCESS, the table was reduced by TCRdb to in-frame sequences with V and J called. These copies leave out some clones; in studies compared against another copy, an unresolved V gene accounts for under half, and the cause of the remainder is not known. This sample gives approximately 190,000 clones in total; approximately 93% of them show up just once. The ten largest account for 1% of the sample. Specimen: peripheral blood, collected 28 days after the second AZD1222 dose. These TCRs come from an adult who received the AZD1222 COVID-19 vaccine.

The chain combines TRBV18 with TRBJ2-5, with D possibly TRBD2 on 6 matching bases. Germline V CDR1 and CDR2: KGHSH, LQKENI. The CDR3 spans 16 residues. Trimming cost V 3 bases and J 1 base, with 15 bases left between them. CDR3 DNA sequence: TGTGCCAGCTCACCCCCCCGGTATAGCGGCCAAGAGACCCAGTACTTC. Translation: CASSPPRYSGQETQYF. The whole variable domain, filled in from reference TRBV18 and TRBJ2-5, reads NAGVMQNPRHLVRRRGQEARLRCSPMKGHSHVYWYRQLPEEGLKFMVYLQKENIIDESGMPKERFSAEFPKEGPSILRIQQVVRGDSAAYFCASSPPRYSGQETQYFGPGTRLLVL.

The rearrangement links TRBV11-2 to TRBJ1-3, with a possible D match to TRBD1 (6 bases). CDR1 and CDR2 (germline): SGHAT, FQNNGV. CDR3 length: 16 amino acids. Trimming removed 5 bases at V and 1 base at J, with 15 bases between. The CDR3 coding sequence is TGTGCCAGCAGCCTACTAACAGGGAGGTCTGGAAACACCATATATTTT. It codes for CASSLLTGRSGNTIYF. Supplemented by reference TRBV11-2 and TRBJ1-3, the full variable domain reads EAGVAQSPRYKIIEKRQSVAFWCNPISGHATLYWYQQILGQGPKLLIQFQNNGVVDDSQLPKDRFSAERLKGVDSTLKIQPAKLEDSAVYLCASSLLTGRSGNTIYFGEGSWLTVV.

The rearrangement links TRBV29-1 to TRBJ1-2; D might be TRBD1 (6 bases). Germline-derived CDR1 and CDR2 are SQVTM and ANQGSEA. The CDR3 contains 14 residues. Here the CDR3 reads CAYSGQSTNYGYTF. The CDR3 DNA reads TGCGCCTATTCCGGACAGAGTACTAACTATGGCTACACCTTC.

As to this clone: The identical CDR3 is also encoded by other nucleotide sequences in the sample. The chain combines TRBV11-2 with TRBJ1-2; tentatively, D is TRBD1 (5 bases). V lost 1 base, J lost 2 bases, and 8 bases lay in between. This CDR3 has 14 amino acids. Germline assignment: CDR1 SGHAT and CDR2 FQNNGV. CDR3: CASSLGHRNYGYTF. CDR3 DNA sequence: TGTGCCAGCAGCTTAGGCCACAGGAACTATGGCTACACCTTC.

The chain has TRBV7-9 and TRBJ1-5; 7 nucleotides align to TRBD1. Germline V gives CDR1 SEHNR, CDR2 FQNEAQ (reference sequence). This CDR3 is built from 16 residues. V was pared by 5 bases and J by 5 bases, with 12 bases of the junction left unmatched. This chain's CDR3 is CASSPPGQIGDQPQHF. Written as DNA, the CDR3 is TGTGCCAGCAGCCCTCCGGGACAGATAGGAGATCAGCCCCAGCATTTT.

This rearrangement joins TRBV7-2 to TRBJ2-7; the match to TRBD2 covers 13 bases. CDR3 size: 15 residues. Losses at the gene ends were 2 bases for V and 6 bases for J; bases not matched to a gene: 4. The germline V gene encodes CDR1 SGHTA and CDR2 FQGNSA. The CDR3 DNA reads TGTGCCAGCAGCTTATCGACTAGCGGGGGGCTCGAGCAGTACTTC. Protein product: CASSLSTSGGLEQYF.

The CDR3 loop reads CASSYWGNDQPQHF. The DNA of the CDR3 is TGTGCCAGCAGTTACTGGGGGAACGATCAGCCCCAGCATTTT. The V and J genes are TRBV6-5 and TRBJ1-5, with D perhaps matching TRBD1 (5 bases). The germline CDR1 and CDR2 sequences are MNHEY and SVGAGI. CDR3 length: 14 residues. Trimming stripped 1 base from V and 5 bases from J, with 9 bases between.

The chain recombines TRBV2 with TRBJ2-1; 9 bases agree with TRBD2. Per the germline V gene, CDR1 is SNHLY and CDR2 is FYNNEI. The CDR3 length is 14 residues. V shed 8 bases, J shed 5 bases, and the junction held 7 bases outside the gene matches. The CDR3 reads CASDRAGGNNEQFF. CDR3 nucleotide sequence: TGTGCCAGCGACCGAGCGGGGGGCAACAATGAGCAGTTCTTC. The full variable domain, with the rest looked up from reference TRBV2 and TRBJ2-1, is EPEVTQTPSHQVTQMGQEVILRCVPISNHLYFYWYRQILGQKVEFLVSFYNNEISEKSEIFDDQFSVERPDGSNFTLKIRSTKLEDSAMYFCASDRAGGNNEQFFGPGTRLTVL.

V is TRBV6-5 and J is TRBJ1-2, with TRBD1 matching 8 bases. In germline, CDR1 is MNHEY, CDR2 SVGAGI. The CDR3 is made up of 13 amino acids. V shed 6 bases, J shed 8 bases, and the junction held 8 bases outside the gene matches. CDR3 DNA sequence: TGTGCCAGCAGAAGGACAGGGTGGAGAGGCTACACCTTC. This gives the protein CASRRTGWRGYTF.